This T cell receptor (beta chain) was captured by sequencing in a study of T cells after posttransplantation cyclophosphamide. Study-wide points: Recipient CMV seropositivity and CMV reactivation strongly tracked TRB clonality.

TCRdb keeps only in-frame clones here, not all; method: immunoSEQ multiplex PCR. The sample records tens of thousands of clones, about 77% being singletons. CDR1 is SGHTA, CDR2 FQGNSA, per germline. The CDR3 has 18 amino acids. Trimming at V came to 5 bases and at J to 7 bases, leaving 20 bases not matched to a gene. Treatment was busulfan-fludarabine conditioning, a marrow graft, and cyclophosphamide on days +3 and +4. Comments on this clone: What it binds is not known.

The TCR comes from a female patient aged 40-50 years who received an allogeneic stem cell transplant from a related donor, was CMV-positive, and had no GVHD. A share of the T cells may be of graft donor origin. Source: CD4+ T cells sorted from blood, taken roughly 250 weeks after a stem cell transplant with posttransplant cyclophosphamide. The chain combines TRBV7-2 with TRBJ2-7; 10 nucleotides agree with TRBD2. CDR3 protein: CASSPRPAVAGGRREQYF. The CDR3 DNA reads as TGTGCCAGCAGCCCCCGCCCTGCGGTAGCGGGGGGTCGAAGGGAGCAGTACTTC.